This TCR beta chain is from a study of cytomegalovirus exposure and HLA in healthy donors. Across the whole study: A subsequent analysis reported that the 110 or so validation repertoires were produced on the same platform that had also been used for the roughly 700 first-cohort repertoires. General observations from the study: The tendency of first-cohort TCR clusters to co-occur in the 120 or so validation repertoires was identified by a subsequent analysis. In vitro testing confirmed a few CMV-associated chains as specific for CMV antigens.

The donors were in the approximately 120-subject validation cohort, distinct from the roughly 670-subject first cohort. Sequencing was performed with immunoSEQ multiplex PCR; in TCRdb, only in-frame clones are kept and a portion is missing. The data show about 57,000 clones, 85% to 95% seen once. The CDR3 length is 14 residues. Germline V gene lookup returns CDR1 MNHEY and CDR2 SMNVEV (reference sequence). V dropped 6 bases and J dropped 1 base, with 12 bases sitting between them. Regarding this clone: Its antigen is unidentified.

The receptor was isolated from a woman younger than 35 in good health and CMV-seronegative. Sequenced: PBMCs. The V and J genes are TRBV27 and TRBJ1-1, with D unresolved. CDR3 sequence reads: CASSPGYKNTEAFF. Written as DNA, the CDR3 is TGTGCCAGCAGCCCAGGTTACAAGAACACTGAAGCTTTCTTT.